The 10 T cell receptor beta chains below all came from one sample that was sequenced in a study of beta chain features in type 1 diabetes. The investigators reverse transcribed all of the isolated RNA, so they sequenced expressed TCRB transcripts. Method: immunoSEQ multiplex PCR; TCRdb's copy keeps in-frame clones and lacks some. This sample yields about 230,000 clones, of which about a sixth are seen a single time; 0.065% to 0.095% belongs to the top ten. Regarding the study as a whole: Type 1 diabetes patients had TCRB CDR3s that were shorter (moderately but significantly so) in all four CD4+ subsets.

Their cognate antigens are unknown. The specimen sequenced was naive CD4+ T cells from blood. The origin of the receptors is a man aged 25 to 45 with type 1 diabetes.

CDR3 region: CASSLASFSSYNEQFF. CDR3 coding DNA: TGTGCCAGCAGTTTGGCTAGCTTTAGCTCCTACAATGAGCAGTTCTTC. V is TRBV28 and J is TRBJ2-1; a possible D gene is TRBD2 (5 bases). The CDR3 is 16 amino acids. CDR1 is MDHEN and CDR2 is SYDVKM in the germline V gene. V was pared by 3 bases and J by 0 bases, with 12 bases between.

This clone has a single count. The chain joins TRBV7-2 to TRBJ2-7; D possibly matches TRBD1 or TRBD2 (6 bases each). This CDR3 is 14 amino acids long. Germline V lookup: CDR1 SGHTA, CDR2 FQGNSA. Trimming shortened V by 5 bases and J by 4 bases, and 15 bases separated the two germline ends. The chain's CDR3 is CASSERGVPYEQYF. DNA for the CDR3: TGTGCCAGCAGCGAAAGGGGGGTCCCGTACGAGCAGTACTTC.

CDR3 amino acids: CASSPPGQGAPYGYTF. For the CDR3, the DNA is TGTGCCAGCAGCCCTCCGGGACAGGGGGCTCCCTATGGCTACACCTTC. The rearrangement joins TRBV5-4 to TRBJ1-2; TRBD1 matches 12 bases. This CDR3 comprises 16 residues. The trim removed 4 bases at V and 4 bases at J, leaving 8 bases unmatched. Germline CDR1 and CDR2: SGHNT and YYREEE (reference sequence).

A remark on this clone: Other nucleotide sequences from this sample produce the same CDR3. The V call is TRBV9, the J call TRBJ2-5; 13 bases match TRBD2. This CDR3 has 15 residues. Germline assignment: CDR1 SGDLS and CDR2 YYNGEE. Unmatched junction bases numbered 3, after V lost 3 bases and J lost 4 bases. CDR3 bases: TGTGCCAGCAGCGGCCGACTAGCGGGAGGAGAGACCCAGTACTTC. Translated: CASSGRLAGGETQYF.

V usage is TRBV7-9 and J usage is TRBJ2-5; 10 nucleotides agree with TRBD1. With V trimmed by 5 bases and J by 8 bases, 2 bases remained unmatched. The length of the CDR3 is 12 residues. Per germline, CDR1 SEHNR and CDR2 FQNEAQ (reference sequence). The CDR3 protein is CASSRDRGTQYF. For the CDR3, the DNA is TGTGCCAGCAGCCGGGACAGGGGAACCCAGTACTTC.

This clone came up a few times. Without the conserved terminal phenylalanine or tryptophan, this CDR3 likely stems from a read error. Because the CDR3's place on the DNA is in doubt, the DNA is left out and the CDR3 is given as listed by TCRdb. The chain is built from TRBV6-1 and TRBJ2-4; the table's D call TRBD2 went unverified against the DNA. The germline V gene encodes CDR1 MNHNS and CDR2 SASEGT. The CDR3 is 11 residues long, ends included. The CDR3 sequence: CASSTNRGRVV.

This sequence joins TRBV10-3 and TRBJ2-1; 10 nucleotides match TRBD2. Germline loops: CDR1 ENHRY, CDR2 SYGVKD. With 2 bases clipped from V and 5 bases from J, the junction kept 12 bases outside the gene matches. There are 18 residues in the CDR3. CDR3 loop: CAISELLMTSGLDNEQFF. The DNA of the CDR3 is TGTGCCATCAGTGAGCTTCTCATGACTAGCGGGCTAGACAATGAGCAGTTCTTC.

The chain recombines TRBV25-1 with TRBJ2-5; weak D call: TRBD2 (6 bases). The CDR3 runs 15 residues. Germline lookup yields CDR1 MGHDK and CDR2 SYGVNS. Trimming took off 7 bases at V and 11 bases at J, with 26 bases between the two ends. The CDR3 spells CASTPSLGGGFLQYF. The CDR3 DNA is TGTGCCAGCACCCCGAGCCTCGGCGGAGGGTTTCTTCAGTACTTC.

In this sample, this clone turned up a few times. This same CDR3 is encoded by further DNA sequences in the sample. The chain is built from TRBV29-1 and TRBJ1-2; D is possibly TRBD1 (5 bases). V was pared by 7 bases and J by 6 bases, with 21 bases between. The CDR3 extends over 14 amino acids. Looked up from germline, CDR1 is SQVTM and CDR2 is ANQGSEA. The CDR3 sequence is CSDTTGAPQDGYTF. In DNA, the CDR3 is TGCAGCGATACTACCGGGGCGCCACAGGATGGCTACACCTTC.

This clone was counted a few times. The rearrangement links TRBV18 to TRBJ2-4; D is ambiguous. CDR1 is KGHSH and CDR2 is LQKENI in the germline V gene. V dropped 0 bases and J dropped 4 bases, with 4 bases sitting between them. The CDR3 has 13 amino acids. CDR3 loop: CASSPPGKNIQYF. The CDR3 nucleotides read TGTGCCAGCTCACCACCAGGGAAAAACATTCAGTACTTC.